This T cell receptor beta chain was recovered during a study of T-cell reconstitution after alpha-beta-depleted transplantation in children (dated by TCRdb to between 2015 and 2016). Regarding the research as a whole: T-cell immune reconstitution after TCRalphabeta/CD19-depleted allogeneic hematopoietic cell transplantation in children was quantitatively tracked in the study by means of TCR repertoire profiling.

The junction shows trimming of 6 bases on V and 3 bases on J, and the gene matches do not reach 8 bases of it. From cysteine to phenylalanine, the CDR3 is 14 amino acids long. The retained sequence is limited to the CDR3, 42 bases, with the frame set at the first base. As encoded in the germline V gene (reference sequence), CDR1 is DFQATT while CDR2 is SNEGSKA. This clonotype was observed at least ten times. Its binding antigen is unknown. There are no base qualities to consult, and no much larger clone falls within one base. The library was made by PCR. Reads for this sample came from an Illumina HiSeq 2500. To normalize quantification of the TCRbeta repertoire, the TCR libraries were built with molecular barcoding that relied on unique molecular identifiers. Clones were called with MiXCR by TCRdb after fastp trimmed the public reads at Q25, and only in-frame beta chains were retained. Rows with a matching CDR3 protein are joined into one entry that keeps the most common DNA and genes. The sample table contains more than 200,000 distinct CDR3 sequences; only one count was recorded for 9% to 10% of them. In total, the top ten clones hold approximately 4.7% of the sample.

Here the sequenced sample was PBMCs from the stem cell graft donor, taken from the stem cell graft. The chain is encoded by TRBV20-1 joined to TRBJ2-7; 10 central nucleotides agree with TRBD1. This TCR came from a human donor who donated a stem cell graft to a child with SCID. This receptor carries the CDR3 CSAQRQGANYEQYF. The base sequence is TGCAGTGCCCAGCGACAGGGGGCTAACTACGAGCAGTACTTC.